The 27 T cell receptor beta chains in this list originate from one sample, sequenced in a study of T-cell reconstitution after alpha-beta-depleted transplantation in children. The authors prepared the TCRbeta library with unique molecular identifiers. TCRdb analysed the PCR reads with MiXCR anew, one entry per CDR3 protein. The sample holds 490,000 or so distinct CDR3 sequences, around 12% seen once. Sequenced material: PBMCs from the stem cell graft donor, taken from the stem cell graft. The receptors were sampled from a human donor who donated a stem cell graft to a child with combined immunodeficiency.

Ten or more counts support this clonotype. The chain joins TRBV13 to TRBJ1-6, with 7 bases aligning to TRBD1. Germline V lookup: CDR1 PRHDT, CDR2 FYEKMQ (reference sequence). This CDR3 is 14 amino acids long. The J segment lost 7 bases and the V segment lost 2 bases, leaving 2 bases of the junction unmatched. CDR3 protein: CASSLSTGNSPLHF. The CDR3 DNA is TGTGCCAGCAGCTTATCGACAGGGAATTCACCCCTCCACTTT.

This rearrangement joins TRBV30 to TRBJ2-1, with no clear D. The CDR3 length is 15 residues. In germline, CDR1 is GTSNPN, CDR2 SVGIG (reference sequence). Trimming took off 0 bases at V and 4 bases at J, with 13 bases between the two ends. The CDR3 reads CAWSVAPRDYNEQFF. As DNA, the CDR3 is TGTGCCTGGAGTGTAGCCCCTAGGGATTACAATGAGCAGTTCTTC.

The table lists this clonotype with many counts. This rearrangement joins TRBV6-5 to TRBJ1-1; possibly TRBD1 for D (5 bases). The germline V and J ends were trimmed by 6 bases and 4 bases, with 6 bases remaining between them. Germline V CDR1 and CDR2: MNHEY, SVGAGI. The CDR3 contains 11 residues. The CDR3 protein is CASRRGTEAFF. DNA for the CDR3: TGTGCCAGCAGGAGGGGCACTGAAGCTTTCTTT.

This clonotype was found many times. This chain joins TRBV29-1 and TRBJ2-1, with 14 bases identical to TRBD2. Germline CDR1 is SQVTM and CDR2 is ANQGSEA. This CDR3 is 14 amino acids long. V lost 6 bases to trimming and J lost 9 bases; unmatched junction nucleotides: 7. CDR3 sequence: CSVVGLAGVIEQFF. The CDR3 DNA follows: TGCAGCGTCGTGGGACTAGCGGGAGTTATTGAGCAGTTCTTC.

This clonotype has ten or more counts. V and J are TRBV27 and TRBJ2-7, with D unresolved. CDR1 is MNHEY and CDR2 is SMNVEV in the germline V gene (reference sequence). V was pared by 6 bases and J by 3 bases, with 6 bases between. The CDR3 totals 11 residues. Here the CDR3 reads CASRQLYEQYF. In nucleotides, the CDR3 is TGTGCCAGCAGACAGCTCTACGAGCAGTACTTC.

A single count supports this clonotype. This rearrangement joins TRBV7-2 to TRBJ2-7, with D perhaps matching TRBD2 (7 bases). This CDR3 region has 15 residues. Germline V gene data show CDR1 as SGHTA and CDR2 as FQGNSA. CDR3 in DNA: TGTGCTCTCAGCTTGGGAAAAGGGGGGGCCTACGAGCAGTACTTC. Protein: CALSLGKGGAYEQYF.

This clonotype was detected a few times. The chain carries TRBV27 and TRBJ2-3, with D possibly being TRBD1 (5 bases). CDR1 and CDR2 (germline): MNHEY, SMNVEV (reference sequence). The CDR3 sequence is 14 residues long. Trimming removed 6 bases at V and 0 bases at J, with 10 bases between. The CDR3 loop is CASRSGASTDTQYF. In DNA, the CDR3 is TGTGCCAGCAGGAGTGGGGCTAGCACAGATACGCAGTATTTT.

This clonotype occurred many times. V is TRBV7-9 and J is TRBJ2-1, with D perhaps matching TRBD2 (5 bases). V lost 2 bases to trimming and J lost 0 bases, with 11 bases between them. Germline-derived CDR1 and CDR2 are SEHNR and FQNEAQ (reference sequence). The CDR3 spans 16 residues. CDR3 region: CASSLWLGSSYNEQFF. The CDR3, as DNA: TGTGCCAGCAGCTTATGGTTAGGGAGCTCCTACAATGAGCAGTTCTTC.

This clonotype was picked up a small number of times. The chain uses TRBV6-2 or TRBV6-3 and TRBJ2-7; D is unresolved. The CDR3 loop spans 17 amino acids. V gave up 0 bases and J gave up 6 bases, with 21 bases separating them. Germline V gene data show CDR1 as MNHEY and CDR2 as SVGEGT. The CDR3 DNA sequence: TGTGCCAGCAGTTACTCATCGGGCCGACGGTGGCACTTCGAGCAGTACTTC. Protein product: CASSYSSGRRWHFEQYF.

The chain has TRBV3-1 and TRBJ2-1; D is ambiguous. Trimming took 1 base from V and 9 from J, leaving 13 bases between them. The CDR3 totals 14 residues. Germline V gives CDR1 LGHDT, CDR2 YNNKEL (reference sequence). The CDR3 bases are TGTGCCAGCAGCCAAGTAGCCAGAACTGTTGAGCAGTTCTTC. The encoded protein is CASSQVARTVEQFF.

This sequence joins TRBV7-3 and TRBJ2-3; D is uncertain. V lost 4 bases and J lost 2, with 7 bases in between. CDR1 is SGHTA and CDR2 is FQGTGA in the germline V gene. The CDR3 loop spans 13 amino acids. The DNA for the CDR3 is TGTGCCAGCAGCTCCTTTCCCACAGATACGCAGTATTTT. Its translation is CASSSFPTDTQYF.

The rearrangement links TRBV4-3 to TRBJ2-1; 11 bases agree with TRBD2. CDR3 length equals 16 residues. J was trimmed by 3 bases and V by 5 bases; bases with no gene match: 6. The germline CDR1 and CDR2 sequences are LGHNA and YSLEER. The CDR3 DNA is TGCGCCAGCAGCGCGATGACTAGCGGGAACTACAATGAGCAGTTCTTC. Residues: CASSAMTSGNYNEQFF.

In this sample, this clonotype turned up many times. The chain joins TRBV4-3 to TRBJ2-7; 10 positions agree with TRBD1. The CDR3 length is 15 residues. Germline V gene sequence: CDR1 LGHNA, CDR2 YSLEER. V was pared by 4 bases and J by 3 bases, with 6 bases of the junction left unmatched. The CDR3 region is CASSRDRGPYYEQYF. The CDR3 DNA follows: TGCGCCAGCAGCCGGGACAGGGGCCCCTACTACGAGCAGTACTTC.

In this sample, this clonotype turned up a few times. The chain combines TRBV6-1 with TRBJ2-7; 15 bases are shared with TRBD2. J lost 1 base, V lost 7 bases, and 11 bases had no gene match. The germline CDR1 and CDR2 sequences are MNHNS and SASEGT. The CDR3 is 18 amino acids. The CDR3 DNA reads TGTGCCAGCACCATGGGACTAGCGGGAGGCCCCAGGTCCTACGAGCAGTACTTC. It translates to CASTMGLAGGPRSYEQYF.

The chain combines TRBV27 with TRBJ2-5; D is possibly TRBD2 (6 bases). Trimming took off 2 bases at V and 1 base at J, with 23 bases between the two ends. Germline V gives CDR1 MNHEY, CDR2 SMNVEV (reference sequence). The CDR3 extends over 19 amino acids. The CDR3 sequence is CASSLRRFGGLGFQETQYF. The CDR3 DNA sequence: TGTGCCAGCAGTTTAAGGAGGTTTGGAGGGCTGGGTTTCCAAGAGACCCAGTACTTC.

This clonotype occurred a few times. This chain links TRBV30 with TRBJ1-2; a possible D gene is TRBD1 (6 bases). Germline CDR1 is GTSNPN and CDR2 is SVGIG (reference sequence). The V end was cut by 6 bases, the J end by 4 bases, with 12 bases between. This CDR3 is 12 amino acids long. The CDR3 region is CACPTGSYGYTF. In DNA, the CDR3 is TGTGCCTGCCCCACAGGGTCCTATGGCTACACCTTC.

The rearrangement links TRBV20-1 to TRBJ2-7; D remains unclear. V lost 3 bases to trimming and J lost 6 bases, with 12 bases between them. CDR1 and CDR2 from the germline V gene are DFQATT and SNEGSKA (reference sequence). This CDR3 contains 12 residues. CDR3 DNA: TGCAGTGCTAGGTACGGATCTTCCGAGCAGTACTTC. Its protein product is CSARYGSSEQYF.

This clonotype was recorded many times. The V and J genes are TRBV9 and TRBJ2-7; 16 bases align to TRBD2. CDR1 SGDLS and CDR2 YYNGEE come from the germline V gene. CDR3 size: 17 residues. J was trimmed by 1 base and V by 2 bases; bases with no gene match: 3. The CDR3 nucleotides are TGTGCCAGCAGCGTGGGACTAGCGGGAGGGGTATCCTACGAGCAGTACTTC. Encoded protein: CASSVGLAGGVSYEQYF. The full variable domain, in which reference TRBV9 and TRBJ2-7 provide the parts outside the CDR3, is DSGVTQTPKHLITATGQRVTLRCSPRSGDLSVYWYQQSLDQGLQFLIQYYNGEERAKGNILERFSAQQFPDLHSELNLSSLELGDSALYFCASSVGLAGGVSYEQYFGPGTRLTVT.

In its sample, this clonotype was seen many times. The chain employs TRBV12-3 or TRBV12-4 and TRBJ2-5; D uncertain. The CDR3 is 15 amino acids. V was trimmed by 1 base and J by 5 bases, leaving 14 bases between them. The CDR3: CASSLGADPLETQYF. The CDR3, as DNA: TGTGCCAGCAGTTTAGGGGCGGACCCCTTGGAGACCCAGTACTTC.

This clonotype was observed a few times. The CDR3 DNA reads as TGTGCCAGCAGACTGGATGGACCCCAGCATTTT. It is translated as CASRLDGPQHF. The chain employs TRBV12-3 or TRBV12-4 and TRBJ1-5; no reliable D call. V lost 6 bases to trimming and J lost 10 bases, with 10 bases between them. The CDR3 is made up of 11 amino acids.

This clonotype came up a few times. The chain recombines TRBV7-2 with TRBJ1-5, with D hard to call. Between the trimmed V and J ends, which lost 1 base and 5 bases, there was a span of 9 bases. The CDR3 has 14 amino acids. Germline CDR1 and CDR2: SGHTA and FQGNSA. In DNA, the CDR3 is TGTGCCAGCAGCTTAGGAGCGACCTATCAGCCCCAGCATTTT. Translated, it gives CASSLGATYQPQHF.

The chain couples TRBV19 to TRBJ2-7; tentative D call: TRBD1 (5 bases). Between the trimmed V and J ends, which lost 6 bases and 4 bases, there was a span of 19 bases. The CDR3 totals 15 residues. Germline-derived CDR1 and CDR2 are LNHDA and SQIVND (reference sequence). CDR3 DNA: TGTGCCAGTAGCCGCGTCTGGACACCGGTATACGAGCAGTACTTC. It is translated as CASSRVWTPVYEQYF.

The CDR3 DNA sequence: TGCAGCGACAGACCGGGACTAGCGAGCGAGCAGTACTTC. Residues: CSDRPGLASEQYF. The chain joins TRBV20-1 to TRBJ2-7; 10 bases match TRBD2. CDR3 length: 13 amino acids. CDR1 is DFQATT, CDR2 SNEGSKA, per germline (reference sequence).

The chain couples TRBV6-2 or TRBV6-3 to TRBJ1-6, with D possibly being TRBD1 (5 bases). Germline CDR1 MNHEY, CDR2 SVGEGT. The V and J ends lost 5 bases and 6 bases respectively, with 14 bases between them. This CDR3 contains 15 residues. In DNA, the CDR3 is TGTGCCAGCAGTCGAAGACCTGACAGTAATTCACCCCTCCACTTT. Encoded protein: CASSRRPDSNSPLHF.

The J gene is TRBJ1-1, the V gene TRBV12-3 or TRBV12-4, with 11 nucleotides matching TRBD1. This CDR3 has 15 amino acids. After removal of 5 bases from V and 6 bases from J, the junction contained 8 bases not matched to a gene. This chain's CDR3 is CASSPRGTGGSEAFF. In nucleotides, the CDR3 is TGTGCCAGCAGTCCACGAGGGACAGGGGGTTCTGAAGCTTTCTTT.

The chain is built from TRBV30 and TRBJ1-4; D ambiguous. V gave up 3 bases and J gave up 0 bases, with 5 bases separating them. The V gene's germline CDR1 is GTSNPN and CDR2 SVGIG (reference sequence). The CDR3 length is 13 residues. In DNA form, the CDR3 reads TGTGCCTGGAGCCCTACAACTAATGAAAAACTGTTTTTT. This gives the protein CAWSPTTNEKLFF.

This clonotype was counted only a few times. J is TRBJ2-3 and V is TRBV7-9; a possible D gene is TRBD2 (7 bases). V lost 4 bases and J lost 5, with 16 bases in between. The CDR3 is made up of 15 amino acids. Germline CDR1 reads SEHNR; CDR2 reads FQNEAQ (reference sequence). CDR3: CASSSRGGRGDTQYF. The CDR3, as DNA: TGTGCCAGCAGCTCCCGCGGGGGCCGGGGAGATACGCAGTATTTT. Full variable domain (remainder filled in from reference TRBV7-9 and TRBJ2-3): DTGVSQNPRHKITKRGQNVTFRCDPISEHNRLYWYRQTLGQGPEFLTYFQNEAQLEKSRLLSDRFSAERPKGSFSTLEIQRTEQGDSAMYLCASSSRGGRGDTQYFGPGTRLTVL.